This T cell receptor beta chain was found in a study of beta chain features in type 1 diabetes. Study at large: The number of sorted cells examined across all samples was some 99,000,000. Broader study findings: TCRB CDR3s were moderately but significantly shorter in Type 1 diabetes patients in all four CD4+ subsets.

The germline V gene has CDR1 SGHTA and CDR2 FQGNSA. The germline V and J ends were trimmed by 6 bases and 0 bases, with 10 bases remaining between them. The CDR3 loop spans 14 amino acids. It was via CD45RO/CCR7/CD25/CD127/CD95/CD27 that CD4+ naive, central memory, regulatory and stem cell-like memory cells were sorted. Notes on this clone: As yet, its antigen is unknown.

What was sequenced were expressed TCRB transcripts, since all of the isolated RNA had been reverse transcribed. Assay used: immunoSEQ multiplex PCR; TCRdb lists only in-frame clones, some missing. The repertoire holds roughly 150,000 clones, 8.5% to 10% seen once, with around 0.7% in the top ten. This chain joins TRBV7-2 and TRBJ2-3, with D tentatively TRBD2 (6 bases). Source material: central memory CD4+ T cells from blood. This sequence originates from a woman aged 25 to 39 with type 1 diabetes. CDR3 amino acids: CASSQGLSTDTQYF. DNA of the CDR3: TGTGCCAGCAGTCAAGGACTAAGCACAGATACGCAGTATTTT.